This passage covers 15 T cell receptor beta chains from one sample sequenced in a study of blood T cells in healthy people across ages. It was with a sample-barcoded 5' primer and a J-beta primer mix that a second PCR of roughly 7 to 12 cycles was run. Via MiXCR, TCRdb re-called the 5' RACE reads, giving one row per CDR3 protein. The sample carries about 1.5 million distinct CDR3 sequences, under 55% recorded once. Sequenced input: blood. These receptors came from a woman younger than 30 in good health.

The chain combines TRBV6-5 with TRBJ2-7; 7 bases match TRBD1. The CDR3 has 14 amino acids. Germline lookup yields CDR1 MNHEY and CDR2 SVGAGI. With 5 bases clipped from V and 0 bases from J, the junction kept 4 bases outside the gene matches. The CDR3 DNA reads TGTGCCAGCAGTCGACAGGGCGTCTCCTACGAGCAGTACTTC. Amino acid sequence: CASSRQGVSYEQYF.

CDR3 DNA: TGTGCCTGGACCCGGGGGATCCAAGAGACCCAGTACTTC. Translating gives CAWTRGIQETQYF. This chain connects TRBV30 to TRBJ2-5; D perhaps matches TRBD2 (6 bases). In germline, CDR1 is GTSNPN, CDR2 SVGIG (reference sequence). This CDR3 is 13 amino acids long. Trimming removed 4 bases at V and 1 base at J, with 10 bases between.

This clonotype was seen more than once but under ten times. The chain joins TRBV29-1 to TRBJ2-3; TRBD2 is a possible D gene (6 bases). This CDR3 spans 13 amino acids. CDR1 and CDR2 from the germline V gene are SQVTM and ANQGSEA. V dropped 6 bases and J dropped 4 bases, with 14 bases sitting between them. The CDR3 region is CSVRGPAPDTQYF. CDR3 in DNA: TGCAGCGTGCGGGGACCCGCCCCAGATACGCAGTATTTT.

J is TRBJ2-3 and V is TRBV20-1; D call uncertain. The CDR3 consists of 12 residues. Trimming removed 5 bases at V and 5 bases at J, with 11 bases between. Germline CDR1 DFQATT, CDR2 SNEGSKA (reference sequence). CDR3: CSARMGGDTQYF. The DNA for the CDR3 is TGCAGTGCTCGGATGGGTGGAGATACGCAGTATTTT.

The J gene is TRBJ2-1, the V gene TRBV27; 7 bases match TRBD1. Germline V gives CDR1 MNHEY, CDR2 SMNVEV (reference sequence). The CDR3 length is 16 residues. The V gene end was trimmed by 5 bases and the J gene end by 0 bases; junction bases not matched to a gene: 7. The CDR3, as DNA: TGTGCCAGCAGTATCCCGGGACAGAGCTCCTACAATGAGCAGTTCTTC. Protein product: CASSIPGQSSYNEQFF.

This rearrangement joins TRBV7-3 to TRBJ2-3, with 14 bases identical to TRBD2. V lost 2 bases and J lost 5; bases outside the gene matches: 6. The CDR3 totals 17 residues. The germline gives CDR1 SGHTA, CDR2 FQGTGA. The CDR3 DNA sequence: TGTGCCAGCAGCTTATTGGGACTAGCGGGAGTCGGAGATACGCAGTATTTT. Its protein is CASSLLGLAGVGDTQYF. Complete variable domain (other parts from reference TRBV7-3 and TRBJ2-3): GAGVSQTPSNKVTEKGKYVELRCDPISGHTALYWYRQSLGQGPEFLIYFQGTGAADDSGLPNDRFFAVRPEGSVSTLKIQRTERGDSAVYLCASSLLGLAGVGDTQYFGPGTRLTVL.

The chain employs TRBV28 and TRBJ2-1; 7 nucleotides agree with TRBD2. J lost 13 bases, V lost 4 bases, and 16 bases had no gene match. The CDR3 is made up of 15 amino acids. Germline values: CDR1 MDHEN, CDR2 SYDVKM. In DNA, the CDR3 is TGTGCCAGCAGTTCAATGGGCGGGGGACCCAGGAGACAGTTCTTC. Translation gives CASSSMGGGPRRQFF.

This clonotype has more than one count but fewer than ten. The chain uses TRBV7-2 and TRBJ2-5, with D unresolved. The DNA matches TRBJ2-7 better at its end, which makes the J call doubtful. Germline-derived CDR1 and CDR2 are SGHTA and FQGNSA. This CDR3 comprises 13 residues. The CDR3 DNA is TGTGCCAGCAGCTCTAAAATAGGTCTCGAGCAGTACTTC. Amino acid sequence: CASSSKIGLEQYF.

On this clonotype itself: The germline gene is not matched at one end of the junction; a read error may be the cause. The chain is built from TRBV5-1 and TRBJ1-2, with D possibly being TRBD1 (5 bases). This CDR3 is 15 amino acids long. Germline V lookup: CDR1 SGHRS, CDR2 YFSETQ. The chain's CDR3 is CDSSFLPLGPYGYTF. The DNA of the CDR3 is TGCGACAGCAGCTTCCTTCCCTTGGGGCCCTATGGCTACACCTTC.

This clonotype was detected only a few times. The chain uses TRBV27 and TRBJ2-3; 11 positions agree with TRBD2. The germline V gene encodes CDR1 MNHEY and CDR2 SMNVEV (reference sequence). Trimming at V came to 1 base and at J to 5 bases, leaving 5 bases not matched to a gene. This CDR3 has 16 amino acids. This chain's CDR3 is CASSLLLSGGGDTQYF. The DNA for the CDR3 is TGTGCCAGCAGTTTATTACTTAGCGGGGGGGGAGATACGCAGTATTTT.

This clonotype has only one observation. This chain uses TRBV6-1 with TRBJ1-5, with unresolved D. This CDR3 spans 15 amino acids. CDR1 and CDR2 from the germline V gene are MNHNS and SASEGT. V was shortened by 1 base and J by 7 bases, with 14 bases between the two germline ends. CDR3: CASSEGGGNKQPQHF. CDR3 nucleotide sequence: TGTGCCAGCAGTGAAGGGGGAGGGAATAAACAGCCCCAGCATTTT.

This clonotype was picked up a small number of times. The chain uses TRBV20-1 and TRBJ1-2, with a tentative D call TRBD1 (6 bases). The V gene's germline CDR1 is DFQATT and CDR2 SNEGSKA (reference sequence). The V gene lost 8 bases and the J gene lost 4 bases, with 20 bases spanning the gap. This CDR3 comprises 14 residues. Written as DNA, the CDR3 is TGCAGTCTGACAGACCCGGGACACCTCTATGGCTACACCTTC. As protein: CSLTDPGHLYGYTF.

CDR3 DNA: TGTGCCAGCAGCTTAGGATCCGGCAGGGGATCCAATGAGCAGTTCTTC. As protein: CASSLGSGRGSNEQFF. The chain uses TRBV7-2 and TRBJ2-1, with D perhaps matching TRBD1 (6 bases). The CDR3 spans 16 residues. V was cut by 1 base and J by 6 bases, with 16 bases left in between. CDR1 and CDR2 from the germline V gene are SGHTA and FQGNSA.

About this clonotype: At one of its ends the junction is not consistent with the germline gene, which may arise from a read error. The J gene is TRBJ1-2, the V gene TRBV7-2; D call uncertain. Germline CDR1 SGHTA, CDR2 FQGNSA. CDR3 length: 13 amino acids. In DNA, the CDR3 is TGTGCCAGCAGGCTAAGAGCTAACTATGGCCACACCTTC. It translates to CASRLRANYGHTF.

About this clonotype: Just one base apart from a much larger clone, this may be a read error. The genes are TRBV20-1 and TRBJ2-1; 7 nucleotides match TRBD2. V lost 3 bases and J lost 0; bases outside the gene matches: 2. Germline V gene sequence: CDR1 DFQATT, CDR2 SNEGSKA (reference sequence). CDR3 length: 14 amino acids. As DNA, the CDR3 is TGCAGTGCTAGGAGCGGGACCTCCTACAATGAGCAGTTCTTC. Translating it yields CSARSGTSYNEQFF.